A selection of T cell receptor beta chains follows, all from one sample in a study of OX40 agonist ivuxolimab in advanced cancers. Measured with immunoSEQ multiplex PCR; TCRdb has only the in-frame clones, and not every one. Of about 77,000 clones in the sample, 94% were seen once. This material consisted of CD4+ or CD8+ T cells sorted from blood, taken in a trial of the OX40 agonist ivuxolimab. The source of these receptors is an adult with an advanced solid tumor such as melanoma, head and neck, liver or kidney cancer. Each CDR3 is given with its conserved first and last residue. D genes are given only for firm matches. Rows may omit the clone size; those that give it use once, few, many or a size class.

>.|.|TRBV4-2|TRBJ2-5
TGTGCCAGCAGCCAAGATCAACGGGGAGAGACCCAGTACTTC
CASSQDQRGETQYF
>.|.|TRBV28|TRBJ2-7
TGTGCCAGCAGTTCGTTACTGACAGAATCCTACGAGCAGTACTTC
CASSSLLTESYEQYF
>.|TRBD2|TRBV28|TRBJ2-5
TGTGCCAGCAGTTTAGGACTGCGGGTAGCGGGAGGGCAAGAGACCCAGTACTTC
CASSLGLRVAGGQETQYF
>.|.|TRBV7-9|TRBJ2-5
TGTGCCAGCAGCTTTGGAGGCGGCGAAGAGACCCAGTACTTC
CASSFGGGEETQYF
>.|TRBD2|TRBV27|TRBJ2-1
TGTGCCAGCAGGGTTAGCGGGATGGGATCCTACAATGAGCAGTTCTTC
CASRVSGMGSYNEQFF
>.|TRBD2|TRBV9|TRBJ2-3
TGTGCCAGCAGCGCCACTAGCGGGGGGGTAACAGATACGCAGTATTTT
CASSATSGGVTDTQYF
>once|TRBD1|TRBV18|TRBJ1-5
TGTGCCAGCTCACGGGGAGGGGACAGCAGCAATCAGCCCCAGCATTTT
CASSRGGDSSNQPQHF
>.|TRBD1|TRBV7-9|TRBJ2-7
TGTGCCAGCAGCCCACGGACAGGGGGCTCCTACGAGCAGTACTTC
CASSPRTGGSYEQYF
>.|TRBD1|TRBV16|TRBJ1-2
TGTGCCAGCAGCCAGGAACAGGGGGCTAACTATGGCTACACCTTC
CASSQEQGANYGYTF
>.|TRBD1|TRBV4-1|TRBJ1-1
TGCGCCAGCAGCCACAGGGGGGGGGTCATGAACACTGAAGCTTTCTTT
CASSHRGGVMNTEAFF
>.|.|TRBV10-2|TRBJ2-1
TGCGCCAGCAGTCAGTCTAGTAGCCTAGAGCAGTTCTTC
CASSQSSSLEQFF
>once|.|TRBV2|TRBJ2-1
TGTGCCAGCAGCCCTACCTCTGGCACGAATGAGCAGTTCTTC
CASSPTSGTNEQFF
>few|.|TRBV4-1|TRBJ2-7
TGCGCCAGCAGCCCCAGCCAAGGGTACTACGAGCAGTACTTC
CASSPSQGYYEQYF
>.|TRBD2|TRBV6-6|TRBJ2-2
TGTGCCAGCAGTCAAGGACTAGCGGGGGCCGCTGGGGAGCTGTTTTTT
CASSQGLAGAAGELFF
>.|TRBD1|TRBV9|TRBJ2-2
TGTGCCAGCACCTATAACGGACAGGGGTCGGGCGGGGAGCTGTTTTTT
CASTYNGQGSGGELFF
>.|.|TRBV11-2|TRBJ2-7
TGTGCCAGCAGCTTAGTCTCAGGCATGACCTACGAGCAGTACTTC
CASSLVSGMTYEQYF
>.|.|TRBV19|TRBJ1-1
TGTGCCAGTAGTAATGGGGGGGTTCAAGCTTTCTTT
CASSNGGVQAFF
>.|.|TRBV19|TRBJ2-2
TGTGCCAGTAGTATAGCTGAAAACACCGGGGAGCTGTTTTTT
CASSIAENTGELFF
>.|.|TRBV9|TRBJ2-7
TGTGCCAGCAGCCTCGGGTGGAGCAACGAGCAGTACTTC
CASSLGWSNEQYF
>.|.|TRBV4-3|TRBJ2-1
TGCGCCAGCAGCCAAGATGGTAGCGTCAACAATGAGCAGTTCTTC
CASSQDGSVNNEQFF
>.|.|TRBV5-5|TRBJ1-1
TGTGCCAGCAGCTTGGCTCCGTTCATGAACACTGAAGCTTTCTTT
CASSLAPFMNTEAFF
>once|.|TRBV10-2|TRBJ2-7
TGCGCCAGCAGTGATAATGGCCCCCCAGGGGAGCAGTACTTC
CASSDNGPPGEQYF
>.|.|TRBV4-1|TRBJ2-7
TGCGCCAGCAGCCAAGTTGAGTTGATCTACGAGCAGTACTTC
CASSQVELIYEQYF
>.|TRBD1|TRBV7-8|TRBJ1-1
TGTGCCAGCAGGACAGACAGGGTTCTGAACACTGAAGCTTTCTTT
CASRTDRVLNTEAFF
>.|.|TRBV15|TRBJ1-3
TGTGCCACCAGCAGAGATCTCGGAGCTGGAAACACCATATATTTT
CATSRDLGAGNTIYF
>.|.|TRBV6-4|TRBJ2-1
TGTGCCAGCAGTGACTCGGACTACAATGAGCAGTTCTTC
CASSDSDYNEQFF
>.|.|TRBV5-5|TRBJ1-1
TGTGCCAGCAGCTTGGGACAGATGAACACTGAAGCTTTCTTT
CASSLGQMNTEAFF
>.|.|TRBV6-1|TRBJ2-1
TGTGCCAGCAGTGAATGGGGGGAGGCTTACAATGAGCAGTTCTTC
CASSEWGEAYNEQFF
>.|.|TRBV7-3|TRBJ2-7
TGTGCCAGCAGCTTAAGTCCGGGACTCCCATACGAGCAGTACTTC
CASSLSPGLPYEQYF
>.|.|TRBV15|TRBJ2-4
TGTGCCACCAGCAGAAACTCGCAAATTCGTGACTTC
CATSRNSQIRDF
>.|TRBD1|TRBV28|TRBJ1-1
TGTGCCAGCAGAGCCGGGACAGGGCCTGAAGCTTTCTTT
CASRAGTGPEAFF
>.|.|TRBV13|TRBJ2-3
TGTGCCAGCAGCCCCGAGGGGCTTACTAGCACAGATACGCAGTATTTT
CASSPEGLTSTDTQYF
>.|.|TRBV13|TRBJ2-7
TGTGCCAGCAGCTTAATTTCCTACGAGCAGTACTTC
CASSLISYEQYF
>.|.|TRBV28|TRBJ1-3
TGTGCCAGCACCCCGCCCCGACAGAGCTCTGGAAACACCATATATTTT
CASTPPRQSSGNTIYF
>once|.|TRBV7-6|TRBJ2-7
TGTGCCAGCAGCCCGGAGACAGGCGGCGAGCAGTACTTC
CASSPETGGEQYF
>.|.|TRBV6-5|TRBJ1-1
TGTGCCAGCACCCTGGCCGGTGGCACTGAAGCTTTCTTT
CASTLAGGTEAFF
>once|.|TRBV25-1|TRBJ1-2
TGTGCCAGCAGTAGAACGGACGGATCGGACTATGGCTACACCTTC
CASSRTDGSDYGYTF